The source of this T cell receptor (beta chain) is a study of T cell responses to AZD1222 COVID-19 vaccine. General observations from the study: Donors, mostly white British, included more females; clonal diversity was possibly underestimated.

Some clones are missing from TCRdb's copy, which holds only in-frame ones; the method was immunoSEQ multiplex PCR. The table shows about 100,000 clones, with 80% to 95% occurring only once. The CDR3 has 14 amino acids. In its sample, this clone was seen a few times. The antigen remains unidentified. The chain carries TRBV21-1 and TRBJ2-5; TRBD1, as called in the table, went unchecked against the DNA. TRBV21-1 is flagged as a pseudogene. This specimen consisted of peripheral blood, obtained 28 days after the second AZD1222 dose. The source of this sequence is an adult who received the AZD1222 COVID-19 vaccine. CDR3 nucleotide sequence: TGTGCCAGCAGCCTCCGGACAGGCCAAGAGACCCAGTACTTC. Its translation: CASSLRTGQETQYF.